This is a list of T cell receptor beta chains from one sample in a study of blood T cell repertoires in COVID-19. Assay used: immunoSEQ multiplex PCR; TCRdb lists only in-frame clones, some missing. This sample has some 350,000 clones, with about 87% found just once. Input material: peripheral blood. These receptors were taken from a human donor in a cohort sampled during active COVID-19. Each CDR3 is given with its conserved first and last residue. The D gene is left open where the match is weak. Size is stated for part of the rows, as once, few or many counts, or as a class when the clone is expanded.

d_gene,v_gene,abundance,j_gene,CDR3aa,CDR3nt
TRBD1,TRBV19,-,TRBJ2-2,CASSLRQGAHGELFF,TGTGCCAGTAGTCTTCGGCAGGGGGCGCACGGGGAGCTGTTTTTT
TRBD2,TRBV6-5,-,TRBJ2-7,CASRTSGSYEQYF,TGTGCCAGCAGAACTAGCGGGAGCTACGAGCAGTACTTC
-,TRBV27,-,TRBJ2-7,CASSLDRRFKGEQYF,TGTGCCAGCAGTCTGGACAGAAGATTCAAAGGCGAGCAGTACTTC
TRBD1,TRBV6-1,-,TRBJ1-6,CASSARQGNYNSPLHF,TGTGCCAGCAGTGCCAGACAGGGGAATTATAATTCACCCCTCCACTTT
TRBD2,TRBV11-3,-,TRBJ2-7,CASSLRAGVSYEQYF,TGTGCCAGCAGCTTACGAGCGGGAGTTTCCTACGAGCAGTACTTC
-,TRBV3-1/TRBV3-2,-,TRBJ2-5,CASSRRTIQETQYF,TGTGCCAGCAGCCGTAGGACTATTCAAGAGACCCAGTACTTC
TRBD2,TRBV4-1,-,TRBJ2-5,CASSQIGLVLETQYF,TGCGCCAGCAGCCAGATCGGACTAGTGCTGGAGACCCAGTACTTC
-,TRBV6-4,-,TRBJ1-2,CASSAGFTF,TGTGCCAGCAGTGCAGGGTTCACCTTC
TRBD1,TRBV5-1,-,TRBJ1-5,CASSPTGPYSNQPQHF,TGCGCCAGCAGCCCGACAGGGCCCTATAGCAATCAGCCCCAGCATTTT
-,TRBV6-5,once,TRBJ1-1,CASNLNGDTEAFF,TGTGCCAGCAACCTCAACGGGGACACTGAAGCTTTCTTT
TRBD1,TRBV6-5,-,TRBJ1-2,CASSYRGQNYGYTF,TGTGCCAGCAGTTACCGGGGACAGAACTATGGCTACACCTTC
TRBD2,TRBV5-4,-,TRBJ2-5,CASSLAAGGSETQYF,TGTGCCAGCAGCTTGGCGGCGGGAGGTAGTGAGACCCAGTACTTC
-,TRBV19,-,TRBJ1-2,CASSPSAGNYGYTF,TGTGCCAGTAGCCCTTCCGCAGGGAACTATGGCTACACCTTC
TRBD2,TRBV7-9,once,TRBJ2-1,CASSSLSGRASNEQFF,TGTGCCAGCAGCTCCCTTAGCGGGAGAGCGAGCAATGAGCAGTTCTTC
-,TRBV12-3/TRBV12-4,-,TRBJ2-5,CASSPRGETQYF,TGTGCCAGCAGCCCTAGGGGAGAGACCCAGTACTTC
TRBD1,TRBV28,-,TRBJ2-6,CASRLTGGFSGANVLTF,TGTGCCAGCAGACTTACAGGGGGATTCTCTGGGGCCAACGTCCTGACTTTC
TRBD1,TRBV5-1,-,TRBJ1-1,CASSPRDRGKTEAFF,TGCGCCAGCAGCCCACGGGACAGGGGGAAGACTGAAGCTTTCTTT
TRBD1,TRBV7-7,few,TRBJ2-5,CASSLGQGITSKQETQYF,TGTGCCAGCAGCTTAGGACAGGGAATTACCTCAAAACAAGAGACCCAGTACTTC
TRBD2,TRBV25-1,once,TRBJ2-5,CASSEYGGRQETQYF,TGTGCCAGCAGTGAATACGGGGGGAGACAAGAGACCCAGTACTTC
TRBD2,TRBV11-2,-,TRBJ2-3,CASSTWGLAGAGDTQYF,TGTGCCAGCAGCACCTGGGGACTAGCGGGAGCGGGGGATACGCAGTATTTT
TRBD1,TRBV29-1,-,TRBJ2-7,CSVQGVLVDEQYF,TGCAGCGTTCAGGGGGTTTTGGTCGACGAGCAGTACTTC
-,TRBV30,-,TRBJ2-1,CAWSAFRGGSYNEQFF,TGTGCCTGGAGTGCGTTTAGGGGGGGCTCCTACAATGAGCAGTTCTTC
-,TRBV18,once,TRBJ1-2,CASSPLETVPPYGYTF,TGTGCCAGCTCACCTCTAGAGACAGTGCCTCCATATGGCTACACCTTC
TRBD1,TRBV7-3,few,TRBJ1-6,CASSRDRGGPLHF,TGTGCCAGCAGCCGGGACAGGGGCGGACCCCTCCACTTT
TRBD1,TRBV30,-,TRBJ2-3,CAWSADRYTDTQYF,TGTGCCTGGAGTGCGGACAGGTACACAGATACGCAGTATTTT
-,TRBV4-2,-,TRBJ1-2,CASSGPLGAGLGYTF,TGTGCCAGCAGCGGGCCGTTAGGGGCAGGGTTGGGCTACACCTTC
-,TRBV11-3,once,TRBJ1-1,CASRQDAASGGTEAFF,TGTGCCAGCAGGCAAGATGCGGCGTCGGGTGGCACTGAAGCTTTCTTT
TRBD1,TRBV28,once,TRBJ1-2,CASSIQRQGANGYTF,TGTGCCAGCAGTATCCAAAGACAGGGGGCTAACGGCTACACCTTC
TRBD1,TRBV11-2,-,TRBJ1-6,CASSPQGRQGRSPLHF,TGTGCCAGCAGCCCTCAGGGGAGACAGGGACGATCACCCCTCCACTTT
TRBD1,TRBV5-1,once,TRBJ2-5,CASSRGQPQETQYF,TGCGCCAGCAGCAGGGGACAGCCTCAAGAGACCCAGTACTTC
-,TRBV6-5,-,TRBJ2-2,CASSSRAGGELFF,TGTGCCAGCAGTTCCAGGGCTGGCGGGGAGCTGTTTTTT
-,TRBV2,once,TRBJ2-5,CASLGTAKEGFEETQYF,TGTGCCAGCCTCGGGACTGCCAAGGAGGGGTTTGAAGAGACCCAGTACTTC
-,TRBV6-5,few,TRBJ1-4,CASSRTFPNEKLFF,TGTGCCAGCAGTCGGACATTCCCAAATGAAAAACTGTTTTTT
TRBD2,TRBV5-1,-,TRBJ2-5,CASSYSGGSEETQYF,TGCGCCAGCAGTTATAGCGGGGGGTCGGAAGAGACCCAGTACTTC
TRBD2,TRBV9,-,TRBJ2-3,CASSRSGGITDTQYF,TGTGCCAGCAGTCGTAGCGGGGGGATCACAGATACGCAGTATTTT
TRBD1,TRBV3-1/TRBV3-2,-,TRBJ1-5,CASSRGTGSQHF,TGTGCCAGCAGCCGGGGGACAGGGTCCCAGCATTTT
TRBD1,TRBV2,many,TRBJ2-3,CASSPDRGADTQYF,TGTGCCAGCAGCCCAGACAGGGGAGCAGATACGCAGTATTTT
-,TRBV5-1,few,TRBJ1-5,CASSPGTRGNQPQHF,TGCGCCAGCAGCCCGGGGACTAGGGGCAATCAGCCCCAGCATTTT
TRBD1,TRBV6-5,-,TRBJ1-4,CASSPRTGDEKLFF,TGTGCCAGCAGTCCACGGACAGGGGACGAAAAACTGTTTTTT
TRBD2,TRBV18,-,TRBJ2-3,CASSPSSGRPDTQYF,TGTGCCAGCTCACCATCTAGCGGGAGGCCAGATACGCAGTATTTT
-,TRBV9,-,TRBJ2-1,CASSGLTGNEQFF,TGTGCCAGCAGCGGACTCACAGGGAATGAGCAGTTCTTC